This TCR beta chain was sequenced during a study of T cell changes during pregnancy in multiple sclerosis (dated by TCRdb to about 2019). Study-wide context: The study looked at changes in the T cell repertoire across pregnancy in women with multiple sclerosis.

There are 18 amino acids in the CDR3, from cysteine to phenylalanine inclusive. The retained sequence is limited to the CDR3, 54 bases, with the frame set at the first base. V sheds 5 bases and J sheds 0 bases, leaving 20 bases between their ends. Per the germline V gene, SNHLY is the CDR1 and FYNNEI is the CDR2. Libraries came from the immunoSEQ multiplex PCR assay. What TCRdb holds here is the immuneACCESS table cut down to in-frame rearrangements. Part of the clones is not present; checked against another copy, under half of the missing clones reflect an unresolved V gene, and the others are unexplained. The sample contains over 50,000 clones, roughly 93% of them found a single time. The ten top clones hold around 2% of the sample. As regards this clone: Its antigen remains undetermined. No quality values exist for individual bases; no much larger clone is one base distant.

The clonotype was recovered from a female donor with multiple sclerosis, enrolled in a pregnancy study. Specimen: peripheral blood, collected in the second trimester of pregnancy. The rearrangement combines TRBV2 with TRBJ1-5, and the D gene may be TRBD1, 6 bases matching. Read as DNA, the sequence is TGTGCCAGCAGTCACCGACAGGAACGGCCTTTTAGCAATCAGCCCCAGCATTTT. It encodes CASSHRQERPFSNQPQHF.